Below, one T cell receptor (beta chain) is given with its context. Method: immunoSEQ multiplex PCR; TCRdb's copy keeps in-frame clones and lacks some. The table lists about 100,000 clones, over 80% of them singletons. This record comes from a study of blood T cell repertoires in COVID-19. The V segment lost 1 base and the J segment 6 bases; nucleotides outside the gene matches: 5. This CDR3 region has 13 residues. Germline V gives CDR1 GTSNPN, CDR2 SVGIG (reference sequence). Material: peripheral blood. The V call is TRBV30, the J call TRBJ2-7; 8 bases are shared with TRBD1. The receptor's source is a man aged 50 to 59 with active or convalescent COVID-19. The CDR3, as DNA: TGTGCCTGGAGTGGACAGGGGATACGCGAGCAGTACTTC. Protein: CAWSGQGIREQYF.